This TCR beta chain was documented in a study of cytomegalovirus exposure and HLA in healthy donors. About the study: The use of the same platform for the 100 to 150 validation repertoires and the 550 to 850 first-cohort repertoires was reported by a later analysis.

Produced via immunoSEQ multiplex PCR; TCRdb's table is partial and in-frame only. The profile shows 220,000 or so clones, around nine tenths of them singletons. Study-wide points: Overall, around 160 TCR beta chains were annotated as cytomegalovirus-associated. Clusters of TCRs from the first cohort tended to co-occur in the 120 validation repertoires (as a later analysis found). Reports described diagnosis of cytomegalovirus status by the classifier as highly specific and sensitive.

This CDR3 region has 15 residues. V lost 7 bases to trimming and J lost 5 bases; unmatched junction nucleotides: 12. The germline gives CDR1 LNHDA, CDR2 SQIVND (reference sequence). Turning to this clone: Its antigen remains unknown.

This sequence originates from a woman in her late teens or twenties in good health and CMV-seropositive. The V and J genes are TRBV19 and TRBJ1-2, with 8 bases lining up with TRBD1. The sequenced sample was PBMCs. The CDR3 nucleotides are TGTGCCAGTACCCCCGCCGTGGGACAGGAGTATGGCTACACCTTC. Its protein is CASTPAVGQEYGYTF.